Below, 21 T cell receptor beta chains from the same sample are listed, as sequenced in a study of T cell responses to AZD1222 COVID-19 vaccine listed by TCRdb under 2021. This specimen's time point label, interpreted: about 28 days (+/-7) after the second vaccine dose. The library was made by the immunoSEQ multiplex PCR assay. Here the immuneACCESS table is served through TCRdb, limited to in-frame sequences with V and J called. Missing clones are a known gap in these copies; in checked studies unresolved V genes cover under half, and the rest lacks a known reason. The table for this sample lists roughly 100,000 clones; roughly 88% of them were counted only once. The ten largest clones represent 8% of the sample. The sequenced sample was peripheral blood, obtained 28 days after the second AZD1222 dose. The receptors shown here come from an adult who received the AZD1222 COVID-19 vaccine.

The chain joins TRBV7-3 to TRBJ2-7; no clear D gene. This CDR3 has 13 amino acids. Trimming left V 8 bases short and J 0 bases short, with 11 bases between. Looked up from germline, CDR1 is SGHTA and CDR2 is FQGTGA. In DNA, the CDR3 is TGTGCCAGCTCGGCAGGATCCTCCTACGAGCAGTACTTC. Amino acids: CASSAGSSYEQYF. Supplemented by reference TRBV7-3 and TRBJ2-7, the full variable domain reads GAGVSQTPSNKVTEKGKYVELRCDPISGHTALYWYRQSLGQGPEFLIYFQGTGAADDSGLPNDRFFAVRPEGSVSTLKIQRTERGDSAVYLCASSAGSSYEQYFGPGTRLTVT.

V gene TRBV6-2 or TRBV6-3 combines with J gene TRBJ2-1; D might be TRBD1 (6 bases). CDR3 size: 17 residues. Germline V lookup: CDR1 MNHEY, CDR2 SVGEGT. Between the trimmed V and J ends, which lost 5 bases and 4 bases, there was a span of 21 bases. The CDR3 DNA follows: TGTGCCAGCAGTACCCCGGGTGCAGGGGTGAGGTACAATGAGCAGTTCTTC. Encoded protein: CASSTPGAGVRYNEQFF.

The chain couples TRBV5-1 to TRBJ2-1; 13 bases are a match to TRBD2. Per germline, CDR1 SGHRS and CDR2 YFSETQ. The length of the CDR3 is 16 residues. J was trimmed by 7 bases and V by 0 bases; bases with no gene match: 4. CDR3 sequence: CASSLAGTSGENEQFF. In nucleotides, the CDR3 is TGCGCCAGCAGCTTGGCTGGGACTAGCGGGGAAAATGAGCAGTTCTTC.

The rearrangement uses TRBV7-2 and TRBJ2-7; 11 nucleotides align to TRBD2. This CDR3 is 14 amino acids long. V lost 8 bases, J lost 4 bases, and 7 bases stayed unmatched. Germline-derived CDR1 and CDR2 are SGHTA and FQGNSA. The chain's CDR3 is CASGVAGGSYEQYF. The CDR3 nucleotides are TGTGCCAGCGGGGTAGCGGGGGGGAGTTACGAGCAGTACTTC.

The CDR3 region is CASSLDSNYGYTF. The CDR3 DNA reads TGTGCCAGCAGTTTAGACAGTAACTATGGCTACACCTTC. V and J are TRBV12-3 or TRBV12-4 and TRBJ1-2; no firm D call. The CDR3 totals 13 residues. Trimming stripped 1 base from V and 1 base from J, with 4 bases between.

With regard to this clone: One end of the junction fails to match germline, which may point to a read error. The rearrangement uses TRBV5-5 and TRBJ1-1; D unresolved. The CDR3 is made up of 13 amino acids. Per germline, CDR1 SGHKS and CDR2 YYEKEE (reference sequence). The CDR3 DNA is TGTGCCAGCAGTTTGGGAGGTTCTACTGAAGCTTTCTTT. This translates into CASSLGGSTEAFF.

The chain recombines TRBV10-2 with TRBJ2-4; D might be TRBD1 (7 bases). The CDR3 has 17 residues. Germline CDR1 WSHSY, CDR2 SAAADI. Between the trimmed V and J ends, which lost 4 bases and 7 bases, there was a span of 23 bases. This CDR3 is CASSGTGQGGQRNIQYF. CDR3 DNA: TGCGCCAGCAGTGGGACAGGTCAGGGGGGCCAAAGGAACATTCAGTACTTC.

The chain combines TRBV4-1 with TRBJ1-1, with D perhaps TRBD1 (5 bases). The germline V and J ends were trimmed by 1 base and 2 bases, with 17 bases remaining between them. This CDR3 region has 17 residues. Germline loops: CDR1 MGHRA, CDR2 YSYEKL. CDR3 loop: CASSQGRGTQINTEAFF. CDR3 nucleotide sequence: TGCGCCAGCAGCCAAGGTAGGGGTACTCAAATTAACACTGAAGCTTTCTTT.

The V gene is TRBV9, the J gene TRBJ1-6, with D uncertain. This CDR3 spans 13 amino acids. V lost 4 bases and J lost 7, with 9 bases in between. The V gene's germline CDR1 is SGDLS and CDR2 YYNGEE. The CDR3 sequence: CASSPEYNSPLHF. In nucleotides, the CDR3 is TGTGCCAGCAGCCCAGAGTACAATTCACCCCTCCACTTT. Together with reference TRBV9 and TRBJ1-6, the CDR3 gives the full variable domain: DSGVTQTPKHLITATGQRVTLRCSPRSGDLSVYWYQQSLDQGLQFLIQYYNGEERAKGNILERFSAQQFPDLHSELNLSSLELGDSALYFCASSPEYNSPLHFGNGTRLTVT.

V usage is TRBV7-9 and J usage is TRBJ1-1, with 9 bases that match TRBD1. The CDR3 extends over 14 amino acids. The ends lost 4 bases at V and 4 bases at J; junction bases unmatched: 4. The V gene's germline CDR1 is SEHNR and CDR2 FQNEAQ (reference sequence). The chain's CDR3 is CASSSGTGTTEAFF. The CDR3 region has the DNA TGTGCCAGCAGCTCGGGGACAGGGACCACTGAAGCTTTCTTT. Looking up the rest from reference TRBV7-9 and TRBJ1-1 gives the full variable domain: DTGVSQNPRHKITKRGQNVTFRCDPISEHNRLYWYRQTLGQGPEFLTYFQNEAQLEKSRLLSDRFSAERPKGSFSTLEIQRTEQGDSAMYLCASSSGTGTTEAFFGQGTRLTVV.

The chain uses TRBV20-1 and TRBJ1-2; the D is unclear. The length of the CDR3 is 11 residues. CDR1 and CDR2 from the germline V gene are DFQATT and SNEGSKA (reference sequence). The V end was cut by 2 bases, the J end by 5 bases, with 6 bases between. DNA for the CDR3: TGCAGTGCTAGAATAGGATATGGCTACACCTTC. This gives the protein CSARIGYGYTF.

This clone was seen once. The chain carries TRBV19 and TRBJ2-2; 7 nucleotides match TRBD1. Trimming cost V 0 bases and J 6 bases; bases outside gene matches: 1. The germline gives CDR1 LNHDA, CDR2 SQIVND (reference sequence). This CDR3 comprises 14 residues. The CDR3 loop reads CASSIEGGSGELFF. The CDR3 nucleotides read TGTGCCAGTAGTATAGAAGGGGGCTCCGGGGAGCTGTTTTTT.

V gene TRBV19 combines with J gene TRBJ2-6; 10 bases are shared with TRBD1. With 8 bases clipped from V and 1 base from J, the junction kept 2 bases outside the gene matches. The CDR3 is 15 amino acids. Germline lookup yields CDR1 LNHDA and CDR2 SQIVND (reference sequence). The CDR3 protein is CASRDRGSGANVLTF. In DNA form, the CDR3 reads TGTGCCAGTCGGGACAGGGGATCTGGGGCCAACGTCCTGACTTTC.

The chain has TRBV12-3 or TRBV12-4 and TRBJ1-4; weak D call: TRBD1 (5 bases). Trimming cost V 4 bases and J 16 bases, with 16 bases left between them. This CDR3 comprises 12 residues. This chain's CDR3 is CASSYPGQGAFF. CDR3 nucleotide sequence: TGTGCCAGCAGTTACCCTGGGCAGGGCGCGTTTTTT.

The V call is TRBV6-2 or TRBV6-3, the J call TRBJ2-7; 7 bases map to TRBD1. This CDR3 has 18 residues. The germline CDR1 and CDR2 sequences are MNHEY and SVGEGT. Trimming cost V 2 bases and J 1 base; bases outside gene matches: 14. DNA of the CDR3: TGTGCCAGCAGTTACCAAAAAGGGGACAGCCAAATATCCTACGAGCAGTACTTC. Its translation is CASSYQKGDSQISYEQYF.

The chain combines TRBV6-1 with TRBJ2-5; 8 bases map to TRBD1. CDR3 length: 15 amino acids. Germline V gene sequence: CDR1 MNHNS, CDR2 SASEGT. The trim removed 1 base at V and 5 bases at J, leaving 6 bases unmatched. The CDR3 nucleotides read TGTGCCAGCAGTGAAGACCCAGGGGGCATGGAGACCCAGTACTTC. Encoded protein: CASSEDPGGMETQYF.

The gene calls are TRBV30 and TRBJ2-3, with D unresolved. In germline, CDR1 is GTSNPN, CDR2 SVGIG (reference sequence). Trimming removed 3 bases at V and 2 bases at J, with 6 bases between. The CDR3 has 12 residues. CDR3 amino acids: CAWSATTDTQYF. CDR3 sequence (DNA): TGTGCCTGGAGCGCGACCACAGATACGCAGTATTTT. The entire variable domain, with the rest obtained from reference TRBV30 and TRBJ2-3, is as follows: SQTIHQWPATLVQPVGSPLSLECTVEGTSNPNLYWYRQAAGRGLQLLFYSVGIGQISSEVPQNLSASRPQDRQFILSSKKLLLSDSGFYLCAWSATTDTQYFGPGTRLTVL.

The rearrangement links TRBV13 to TRBJ1-2, with D possibly being TRBD1 (6 bases). Germline CDR1 is PRHDT and CDR2 is FYEKMQ (reference sequence). V was cut by 5 bases and J by 3 bases, with 10 bases left in between. This CDR3 has 13 amino acids. CDR3 nucleotide sequence: TGTGCCAGCAGCCCCTCAGGGGACTATGGCTACACCTTC. It specifies CASSPSGDYGYTF. Complete variable domain (other parts from reference TRBV13 and TRBJ1-2): AAGVIQSPRHLIKEKRETATLKCYPIPRHDTVYWYQQGPGQDPQFLISFYEKMQSDKGSIPDRFSAQQFSDYHSELNMSSLELGDSALYFCASSPSGDYGYTFGSGTRLTVV.

This clone was detected once. V usage is TRBV6-5 and J usage is TRBJ1-1; possible D gene TRBD1, 5 bases. The CDR3 has 14 residues. The germline gives CDR1 MNHEY, CDR2 SVGAGI. The V end lost 7 bases, the J end lost 8 bases, and 20 bases lay between the germline ends. As DNA, the CDR3 is TGTGCCAGCATCTCTTATATTGGGGACCGAGAAGCTTTCTTT. Residues: CASISYIGDREAFF.

This chain links TRBV7-2 with TRBJ2-5; the match to TRBD1 covers 7 bases. The CDR3 spans 14 residues. Trimming at V came to 4 bases and at J to 4 bases, leaving 6 bases not matched to a gene. In germline, CDR1 is SGHTA, CDR2 FQGNSA. The CDR3 DNA follows: TGTGCCAGCAGCTCGGGACAGATTCGAGAGACCCAGTACTTC. Amino acids: CASSSGQIRETQYF.

The J gene is TRBJ1-5, the V gene TRBV16; 7 positions match TRBD1. The length of the CDR3 is 18 residues. Germline CDR1 reads KGHSY; CDR2 reads FQNENV. J lost 1 base, V lost 4 bases, and 13 bases had no gene match. The CDR3 DNA sequence: TGTGCCAGCAGCCCGAACAACAGGGGCGTAGGAAGCAATCAGCCCCAGCATTTT. Amino acid sequence: CASSPNNRGVGSNQPQHF.